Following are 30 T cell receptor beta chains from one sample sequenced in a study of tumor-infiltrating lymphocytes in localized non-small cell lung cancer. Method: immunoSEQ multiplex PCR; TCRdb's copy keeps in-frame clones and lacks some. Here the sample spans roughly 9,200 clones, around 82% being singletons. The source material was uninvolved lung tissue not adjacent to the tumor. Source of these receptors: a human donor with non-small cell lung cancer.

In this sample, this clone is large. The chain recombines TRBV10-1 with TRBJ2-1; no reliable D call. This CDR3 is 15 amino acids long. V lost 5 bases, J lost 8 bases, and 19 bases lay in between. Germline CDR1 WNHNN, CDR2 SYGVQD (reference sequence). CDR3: CASSPRPRFFDEQFF. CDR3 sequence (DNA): TGCGCCAGCAGTCCGAGACCCAGATTTTTCGATGAGCAGTTCTTC.

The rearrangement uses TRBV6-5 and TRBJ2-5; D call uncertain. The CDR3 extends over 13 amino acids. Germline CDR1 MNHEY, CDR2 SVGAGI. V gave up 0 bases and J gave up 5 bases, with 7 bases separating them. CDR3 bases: TGTGCCAGCAGTTACTCTTCTTTCGAGACCCAGTACTTC. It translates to CASSYSSFETQYF.

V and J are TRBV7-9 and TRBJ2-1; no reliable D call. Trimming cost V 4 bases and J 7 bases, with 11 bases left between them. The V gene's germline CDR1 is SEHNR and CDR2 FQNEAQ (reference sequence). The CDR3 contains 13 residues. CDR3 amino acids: CASSYAVGNEQFF. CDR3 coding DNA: TGTGCCAGCAGCTACGCGGTAGGGAATGAGCAGTTCTTC.

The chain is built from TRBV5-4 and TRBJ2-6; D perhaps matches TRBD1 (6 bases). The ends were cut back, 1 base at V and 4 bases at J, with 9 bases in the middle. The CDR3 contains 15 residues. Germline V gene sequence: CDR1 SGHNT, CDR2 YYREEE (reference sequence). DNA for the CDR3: TGTGCCAGCAGCTTGTCAGGGGCAGGGGCCAACGTCCTGACTTTC. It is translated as CASSLSGAGANVLTF.

CDR3 coding DNA: TGTGCCAGCAGTGAAAAGGGACCCCAGTACTTC. Protein product: CASSEKGPQYF. The chain joins TRBV2 to TRBJ2-5, with D possibly being TRBD1 or TRBD2 (5 bases each). This CDR3 contains 11 residues. The V and J ends lost 2 bases and 9 bases respectively, with 7 bases between them. CDR1 is SNHLY, CDR2 FYNNEI, per germline.

The CDR3 sequence: CASSVVGGATEAFF. CDR3 coding DNA: TGTGCCAGCAGCGTAGTTGGGGGGGCGACTGAAGCTTTCTTT. The rearrangement joins TRBV9 to TRBJ1-1; maybe TRBD1 (6 bases). The germline V gene encodes CDR1 SGDLS and CDR2 YYNGEE. The CDR3 length is 14 residues. Trimming pared 0 bases from V and 5 bases from J, leaving 11 bases between.

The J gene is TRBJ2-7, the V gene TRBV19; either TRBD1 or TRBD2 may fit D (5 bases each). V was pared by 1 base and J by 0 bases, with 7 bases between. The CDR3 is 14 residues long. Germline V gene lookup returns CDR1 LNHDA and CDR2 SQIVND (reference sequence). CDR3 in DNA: TGTGCCAGTAGTATAGGGGGGAGCTCCTACGAGCAGTACTTC. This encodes CASSIGGSSYEQYF.

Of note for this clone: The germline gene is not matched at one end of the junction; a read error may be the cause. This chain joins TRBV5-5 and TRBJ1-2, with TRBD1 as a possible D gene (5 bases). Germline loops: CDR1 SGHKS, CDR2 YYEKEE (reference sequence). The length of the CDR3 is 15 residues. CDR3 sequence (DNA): TGTGCCAGCACCTTGAGGATGGGGGGAAACTATGGCTACACCTTC. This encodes CASTLRMGGNYGYTF.

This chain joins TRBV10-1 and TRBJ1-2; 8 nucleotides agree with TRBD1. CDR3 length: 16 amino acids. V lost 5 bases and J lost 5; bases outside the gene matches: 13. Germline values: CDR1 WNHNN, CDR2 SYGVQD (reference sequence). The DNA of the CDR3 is TGCGCCAGCAGTCGTATCCGGGACAGGATGAAGTATGGCTACACCTTC. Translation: CASSRIRDRMKYGYTF.

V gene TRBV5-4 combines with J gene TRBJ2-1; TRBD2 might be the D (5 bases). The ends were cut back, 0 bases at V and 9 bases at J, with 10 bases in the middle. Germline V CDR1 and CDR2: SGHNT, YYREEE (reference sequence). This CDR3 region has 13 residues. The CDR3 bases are TGTGCCAGCAGCTTGGCTGGGAGCAGTGAGCAGTTCTTC. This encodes CASSLAGSSEQFF. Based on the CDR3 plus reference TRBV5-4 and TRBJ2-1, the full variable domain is ETGVTQSPTHLIKTRGQQVTLRCSSQSGHNTVSWYQQALGQGPQFIFQYYREEENGRGNFPPRFSGLQFPNYSSELNVNALELDDSALYLCASSLAGSSEQFFGPGTRLTVL.

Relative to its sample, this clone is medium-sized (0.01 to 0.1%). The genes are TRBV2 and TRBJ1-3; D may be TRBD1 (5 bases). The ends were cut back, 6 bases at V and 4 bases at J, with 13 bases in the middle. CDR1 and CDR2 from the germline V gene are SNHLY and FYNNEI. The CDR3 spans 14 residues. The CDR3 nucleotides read TGTGCCAGCAGCGGCGAGGGGCAGGGAAACACCATATATTTT. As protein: CASSGEGQGNTIYF.

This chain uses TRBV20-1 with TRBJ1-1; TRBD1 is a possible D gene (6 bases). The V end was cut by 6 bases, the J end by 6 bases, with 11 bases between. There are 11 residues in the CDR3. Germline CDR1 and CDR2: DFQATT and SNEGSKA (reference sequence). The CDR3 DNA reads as TGCAGTGCAAGACAGGAGCCTGAAGCTTTCTTT. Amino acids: CSARQEPEAFF.

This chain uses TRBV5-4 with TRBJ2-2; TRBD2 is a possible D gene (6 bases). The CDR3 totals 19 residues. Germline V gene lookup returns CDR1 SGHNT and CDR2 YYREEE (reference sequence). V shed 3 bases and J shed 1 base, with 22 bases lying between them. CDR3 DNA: TGTGCCAGCAGCTCATTCCCCAGACCTAGCGCCTTGAACACCGGGGAGCTGTTTTTT. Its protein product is CASSSFPRPSALNTGELFF. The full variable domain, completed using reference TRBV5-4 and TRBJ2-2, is ETGVTQSPTHLIKTRGQQVTLRCSSQSGHNTVSWYQQALGQGPQFIFQYYREEENGRGNFPPRFSGLQFPNYSSELNVNALELDDSALYLCASSSFPRPSALNTGELFFGEGSRLTVL.

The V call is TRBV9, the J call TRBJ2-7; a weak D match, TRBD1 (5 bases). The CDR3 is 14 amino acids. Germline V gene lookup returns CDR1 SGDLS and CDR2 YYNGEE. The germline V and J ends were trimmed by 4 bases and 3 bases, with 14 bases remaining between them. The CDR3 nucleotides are TGTGCCAGCAGCCCCGGACAACTGAACTACGAGCAGTACTTC. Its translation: CASSPGQLNYEQYF.

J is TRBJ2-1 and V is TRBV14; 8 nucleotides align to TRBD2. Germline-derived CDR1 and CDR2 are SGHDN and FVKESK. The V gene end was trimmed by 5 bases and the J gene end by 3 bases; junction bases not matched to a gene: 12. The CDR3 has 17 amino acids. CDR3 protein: CASSFRPSGRGYNEQFF. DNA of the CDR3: TGTGCCAGCAGCTTCCGACCGAGCGGGAGAGGCTACAATGAGCAGTTCTTC.

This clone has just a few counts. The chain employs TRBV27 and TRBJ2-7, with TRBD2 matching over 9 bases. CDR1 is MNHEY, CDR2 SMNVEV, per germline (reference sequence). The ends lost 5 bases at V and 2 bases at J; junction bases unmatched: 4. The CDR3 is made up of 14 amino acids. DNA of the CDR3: TGTGCCAGCAGTACCCCTAGCGGGGCCTACGAGCAGTACTTC. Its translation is CASSTPSGAYEQYF.

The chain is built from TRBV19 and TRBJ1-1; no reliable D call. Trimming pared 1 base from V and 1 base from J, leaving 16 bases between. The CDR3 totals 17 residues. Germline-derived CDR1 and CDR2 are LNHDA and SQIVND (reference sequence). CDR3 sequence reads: CASSIGGSRTTNTEAFF. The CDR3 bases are TGTGCCAGTAGTATAGGAGGGTCGAGAACGACGAACACTGAAGCTTTCTTT.

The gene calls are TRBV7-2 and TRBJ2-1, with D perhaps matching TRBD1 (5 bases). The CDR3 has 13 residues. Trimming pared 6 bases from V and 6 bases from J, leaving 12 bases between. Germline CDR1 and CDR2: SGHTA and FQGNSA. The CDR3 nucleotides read TGTGCCAGCAGAGGGGTCGGAACCAATGAGCAGTTCTTC. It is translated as CASRGVGTNEQFF.

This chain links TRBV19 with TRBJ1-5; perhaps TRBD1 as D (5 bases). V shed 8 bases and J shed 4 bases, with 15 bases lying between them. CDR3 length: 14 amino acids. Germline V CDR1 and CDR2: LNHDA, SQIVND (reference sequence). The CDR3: CASQSRAGNQPQHF. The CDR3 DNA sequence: TGTGCCAGTCAATCTCGAGCAGGGAATCAGCCCCAGCATTTT.

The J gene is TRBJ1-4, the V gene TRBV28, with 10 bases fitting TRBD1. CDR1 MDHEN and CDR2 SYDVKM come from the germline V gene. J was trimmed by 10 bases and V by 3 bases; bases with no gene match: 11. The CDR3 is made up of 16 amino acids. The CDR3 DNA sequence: TGTGCCAGCAGTTTGACAGGGGGCTTAATCCTCGGAAAACTGTTTTTT. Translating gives CASSLTGGLILGKLFF.

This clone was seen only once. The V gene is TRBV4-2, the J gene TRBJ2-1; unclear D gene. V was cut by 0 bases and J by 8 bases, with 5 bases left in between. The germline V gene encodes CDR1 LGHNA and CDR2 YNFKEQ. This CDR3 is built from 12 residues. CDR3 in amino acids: CASSQDLHEQFF. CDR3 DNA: TGTGCCAGCAGCCAAGATTTGCATGAGCAGTTCTTC.

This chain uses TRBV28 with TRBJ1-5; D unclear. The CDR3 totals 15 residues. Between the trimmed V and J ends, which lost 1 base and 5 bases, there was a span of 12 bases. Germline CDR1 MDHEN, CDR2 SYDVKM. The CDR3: CASSLLLGPDQPQHF. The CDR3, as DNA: TGTGCCAGCAGTTTATTATTAGGGCCCGATCAGCCCCAGCATTTT.

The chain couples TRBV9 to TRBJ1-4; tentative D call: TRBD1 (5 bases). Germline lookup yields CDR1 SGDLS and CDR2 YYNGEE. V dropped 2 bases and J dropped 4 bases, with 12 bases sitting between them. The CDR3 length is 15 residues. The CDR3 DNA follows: TGTGCCAGCAGCGTCCGGGACGTACTTAATGAAAAACTGTTTTTT. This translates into CASSVRDVLNEKLFF.

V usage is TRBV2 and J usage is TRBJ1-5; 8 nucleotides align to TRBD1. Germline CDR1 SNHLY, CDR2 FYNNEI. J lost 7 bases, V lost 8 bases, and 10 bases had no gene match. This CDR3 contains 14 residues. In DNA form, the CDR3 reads TGTGCCAGCGCAGAACCGGGACAGGTCCAGCCCCAGCATTTT. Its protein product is CASAEPGQVQPQHF.

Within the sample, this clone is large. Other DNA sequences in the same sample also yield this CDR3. CDR3 region: CASSFGSGTTYEQYF. The CDR3 nucleotides are TGCGCCAGCAGCTTCGGCAGCGGGACCACCTACGAGCAGTACTTC. The chain is built from TRBV5-1 and TRBJ2-7, with 7 bases lining up with TRBD2. Germline values: CDR1 SGHRS, CDR2 YFSETQ. V dropped 2 bases and J dropped 2; count of bases not matched to a gene: 7. This CDR3 is 15 amino acids long.

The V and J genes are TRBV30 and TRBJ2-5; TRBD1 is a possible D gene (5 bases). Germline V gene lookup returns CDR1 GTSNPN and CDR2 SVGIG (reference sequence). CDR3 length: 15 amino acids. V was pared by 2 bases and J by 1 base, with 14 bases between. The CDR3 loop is CAWSFYATVQETQYF. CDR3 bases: TGTGCCTGGAGTTTCTATGCGACAGTCCAAGAGACCCAGTACTTC.

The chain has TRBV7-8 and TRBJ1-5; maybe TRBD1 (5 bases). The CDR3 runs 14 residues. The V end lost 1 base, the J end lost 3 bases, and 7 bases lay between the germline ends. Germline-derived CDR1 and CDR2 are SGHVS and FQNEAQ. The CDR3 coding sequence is TGTGCCAGCAGCTTAGGGGGGACCAATCAGCCCCAGCATTTT. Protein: CASSLGGTNQPQHF. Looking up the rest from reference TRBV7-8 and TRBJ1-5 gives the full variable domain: GAGVSQSPRYKVAKRGQDVALRCDPISGHVSLFWYQQALGQGPEFLTYFQNEAQLDKSGLPSDRFFAERPEGSVSTLKIQRTQQEDSAVYLCASSLGGTNQPQHFGDGTRLSIL.

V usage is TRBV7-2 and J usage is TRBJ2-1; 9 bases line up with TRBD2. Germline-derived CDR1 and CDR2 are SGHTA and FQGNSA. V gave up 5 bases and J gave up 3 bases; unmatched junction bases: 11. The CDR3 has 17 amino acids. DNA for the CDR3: TGTGCCAGCAGCACGACAGTGGGACTAGCCAACTACAATGAGCAGTTCTTC. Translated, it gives CASSTTVGLANYNEQFF.

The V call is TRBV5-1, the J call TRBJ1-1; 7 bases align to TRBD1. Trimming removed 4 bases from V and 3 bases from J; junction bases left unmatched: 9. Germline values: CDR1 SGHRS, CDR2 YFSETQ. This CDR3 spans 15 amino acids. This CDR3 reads CASSLAGRGDTEAFF. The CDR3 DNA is TGCGCCAGCAGCCTCGCGGGCAGGGGGGACACTGAAGCTTTCTTT.

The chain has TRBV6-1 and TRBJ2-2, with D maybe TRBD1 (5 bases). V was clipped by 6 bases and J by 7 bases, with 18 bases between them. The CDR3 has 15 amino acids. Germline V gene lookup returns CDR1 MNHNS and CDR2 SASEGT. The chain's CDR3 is CASRNQRGTHGELFF. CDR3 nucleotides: TGTGCCAGCAGGAACCAAAGGGGCACCCACGGGGAGCTGTTTTTT.